This TCR beta chain is drawn from a study of blood T cell repertoires in COVID-19. Study-wide background: Sites across the United States, Italy and Spain contributed samples from acute and convalescent COVID-19. The cDNA or gDNA used as material had been derived from T cells, B-cell-depleted T cells, or PBMCs.

As handled by the study authors: Reference gene primer amplification in the assay estimated nucleated cell counts. Generated by immunoSEQ multiplex PCR, the TCRdb table keeps only in-frame clones and is missing some. The DNA gave D and trimming, while V, J and clone size come from that table. Among under 65,000 clones listed, roughly 90% were seen once. Germline V CDR1 and CDR2: SGHNT, YYREEE (reference sequence). After removal of 7 bases from V and 5 bases from J, the junction contained 8 bases not matched to a gene. The CDR3 loop spans 15 amino acids. The source material was peripheral blood. The chain joins TRBV5-4 to TRBJ2-1, with TRBD2 identical over 11 bases. This receptor was obtained from a human donor in a cohort sampled during active COVID-19. CDR3 in amino acids: CASWTGTSGHNEQFF. CDR3 nucleotide sequence: TGTGCCAGCTGGACCGGGACTAGCGGACACAATGAGCAGTTCTTC.